Listed here are 25 T cell receptor beta chains from one sample, sequenced in a study of CD8+ T cells in alopecia areata. Reverse transcription of extracted RNA yielded cDNA, which provided the sequencing template. Generated by immunoSEQ multiplex PCR, the TCRdb table keeps only in-frame clones and is missing some. The sample includes 200,000 to 300,000 clones, none of them occurring once. Cutaneous lymph nodes were pooled and cells sorted by CD4, CD8alpha, NKG2D, NKG2ACE and more. Sequences were obtained from CD4+ T cells sorted from a lymph node. The receptors here all came from a C3H/HeJ mouse with alopecia areata. Strain MHC haplotype: H2-k.

About this clone: Gene names and germline match the mouse. The read ends 4 residues early relative to the CDR3; the germline J gene fills the gap. The J gene is TRBJ2-5, the V gene TRBV1; possibly TRBD2 for D (6 bases). The germline V and J ends were trimmed by 0 bases and 1 base, with 11 bases remaining between them. Looked up from germline, CDR1 is NSQYPW and CDR2 is LRSPGD (reference sequence). The CDR3 runs to 16 residues. The CDR3 here is CTCSADLGLYQDTQYF. CDR3 DNA, as far as it was read: TGCACCTGCAGTGCAGATCTGGGGCTTTACCAAGAC. Full variable domain (rest looked up from reference TRBV1 and TRBJ2-5): VTLLEQNPRWRLVPRGQAVNLRCILKNSQYPWMSWYQQDLQKQLQWLFTLRSPGDKEVKSLPGADYLATRVTDTELRLQVANMSQGRTLYCTCSADLGLYQDTQYFGPGTRLLVL.

To note about this clone: Gene names are mouse gene names. From the germline J gene comes the end of the CDR3, since the read stops 4 residues before it. The same CDR3 can be traced to other DNA sequences in this sample. V gene TRBV19 combines with J gene TRBJ1-2, with TRBD1 as a possible D gene (5 bases). The CDR3 runs to 14 residues. Germline V gene sequence: CDR1 FNHDT, CDR2 SITEND (reference sequence). The germline V and J ends were trimmed by 2 bases and 0 bases, with 8 bases remaining between them. CDR3 loop: CASSMRGANSDYTF. The DNA read from the CDR3 is TGTGCCAGCAGTATGAGGGGAGCAAACTCC.

A word on this clone: Genes here carry mouse names. The sequence runs out 4 residues before the end of the CDR3; the remainder is reconstructed from the germline J gene. J is TRBJ2-1 and V is TRBV19; D is perhaps TRBD1 (5 bases). The germline CDR1 and CDR2 sequences are FNHDT and SITEND (reference sequence). The V end lost 2 bases, the J end lost 4 bases, and 16 bases lay between the germline ends. The CDR3 has 16 amino acids. The part of the CDR3 DNA that was read is TGTGCCAGCAGTATCGCCCCCGGACAAAATTATGCT. Its translation: CASSIAPGQNYA. The entire CDR3 reads CASSIAPGQNYAEQFF.

This clone was observed a few times. Mouse germline and gene names are used. Read coverage stops 4 residues before the CDR3 terminus; the germline J gene supplies the remainder. V gene TRBV13-1 combines with J gene TRBJ2-1; 8 nucleotides align to TRBD1. The ends lost 2 bases at V and 6 bases at J; junction bases unmatched: 4. The CDR3 consists of 14 residues. CDR1 NSHNY and CDR2 SYGAGN come from the germline V gene. CDR3 protein: CASSELDRVAEQFF. Partial CDR3 DNA: TGTGCCAGCAGTGAACTGGACAGGGTTGCT.

This clone showed up just a few times. Genes and germline are mouse. Within the sample, other DNA sequences also encode this same CDR3. CDR3 amino acids: CASSRTGTSAETLYF. CDR3 DNA (partial): TGTGCCAGCAGCCGGACAGGAACTAGTGCAGAA. This chain joins TRBV5 and TRBJ2-3; 7 bases are a match to TRBD1. The missing CDR3 end, 4 residues past where the read stops, is filled in from the germline J gene. The V and J ends lost 4 bases and 0 bases, in that order; junction bases with no gene match: 4. This CDR3 comprises 15 residues. Germline-derived CDR1 and CDR2 are LGHNA and YNLKQL (reference sequence).

This clone has only a few counts. Genes here carry mouse names. CDR3 DNA, as far as it was read: TGTGCCTGGAGTCCCCGGACAGGGGGCAAAGAC. This gives the protein CAWSPRTGGKD. The entire CDR3 protein reads CAWSPRTGGKDTQYF. The J gene is TRBJ2-5, the V gene TRBV31, with 11 nucleotides matching TRBD1. The observed sequence ends 4 residues before the CDR3 terminus, with the missing tail filled in from the germline J gene. In germline, CDR1 is GKSSPN, CDR2 SITVG. The CDR3 spans 15 residues.

This clone was seen a few times. The germline and genes are mouse ones. The read halts 4 residues ahead of the CDR3 end, with the missing end drawn from the germline J gene. V gene TRBV1 combines with J gene TRBJ2-3; 9 nucleotides line up with TRBD2. After removal of 0 bases from V and 1 base from J, the junction contained 5 bases not matched to a gene. Germline V CDR1 and CDR2: NSQYPW, LRSPGD (reference sequence). The length of the CDR3 is 17 residues. The CDR3 DNA, read in part, is TGCACCTGCAGTGCAGATGCCTGGGGGGGAGGTGCAGAA. Translated: CTCSADAWGGGAE. The whole CDR3 protein is CTCSADAWGGGAETLYF. Filled out from reference TRBV1 and TRBJ2-3, the complete variable domain reads VTLLEQNPRWRLVPRGQAVNLRCILKNSQYPWMSWYQQDLQKQLQWLFTLRSPGDKEVKSLPGADYLATRVTDTELRLQVANMSQGRTLYCTCSADAWGGGAETLYFGSGTRLTVL.

There are many counts of this clone. The listed genes are named as in mouse. The CDR3 end is not reached by the read, which stops 4 residues before it; the germline J gene fills it in. The same CDR3 can be traced to other DNA sequences in this sample. This chain connects TRBV17 to TRBJ2-3; TRBD1 matches 7 bases. This CDR3 spans 15 amino acids. After removal of 6 bases from V and 0 bases from J, the junction contained 6 bases not matched to a gene. Germline V gene sequence: CDR1 MNHDT, CDR2 YYDKIL. CDR3 in amino acids: CASSPGGPSAETLYF. The covered CDR3 bases are TGTGCTAGCAGCCCAGGGGGTCCTAGTGCAGAA.

As concerns this clone: Gene names refer to mouse genes. Read coverage stops 4 residues before the CDR3 terminus; the germline J gene supplies the remainder. The chain employs TRBV13-1 and TRBJ1-1; 9 bases fit TRBD1. Germline-derived CDR1 and CDR2 are NSHNY and SYGAGN. The CDR3 loop spans 13 amino acids. The CDR3 bases that were read are TGTGCCAGCAGTGGGGACAGGGAGGCA. It codes for CASSGDREA. The CDR3 in its entirety is CASSGDREAEVFF.

As concerns this clone: Gene names are mouse gene names. The CDR3 region is CASSQYRGQGTEVFF. CDR3 DNA (partial): TGTGCCAGCAGCCAATACAGGGGGCAGGGCACA. The chain recombines TRBV5 with TRBJ1-1, with 9 positions matching TRBD1. The sequence runs out 4 residues before the end of the CDR3; the remainder is reconstructed from the germline J gene. In germline, CDR1 is LGHNA, CDR2 YNLKQL (reference sequence). The CDR3 loop spans 15 amino acids. Trimming took 2 bases from V and 4 from J; bases not matched to a gene: 5.

This clone was observed a few times. Gene names and germline refer to mouse. The read comes to an end 4 residues before the CDR3 does, leaving the germline J gene to fill in the end. The rearrangement joins TRBV13-3 to TRBJ2-3; no clear D. Germline V gene data show CDR1 as NNHDY and CDR2 as SYVADS. There are 15 residues in the CDR3. Trimming shortened V by 3 bases and J by 0 bases, and 11 bases separated the two germline ends. Partial CDR3 DNA: TGTGCCAGCAGTGTATCAAAAAATAGTGCAGAA. Translation gives CASSVSKNSAE. The CDR3 as a whole reads CASSVSKNSAETLYF.

The sample holds a few counts of this clone. These gene names are mouse names. The CDR3 end is not reached by the read, which stops 4 residues before it; the germline J gene fills it in. The chain combines TRBV1 with TRBJ2-1, with 9 nucleotides matching TRBD1. Per the germline V gene, CDR1 is NSQYPW and CDR2 is LRSPGD (reference sequence). The V segment lost 1 base and the J segment 3 bases; nucleotides outside the gene matches: 1. The CDR3 contains 15 residues. CDR3 DNA, as far as it was read: TGCACCTGCAGTGCAGGGGACAGGGCCTATGCT. Translating it yields CTCSAGDRAYA. The CDR3 in its entirety is CTCSAGDRAYAEQFF.

This clone has at least ten counts. The genes and germline here are from mouse. The sequenced fragment ends 4 residues before the CDR3 boundary, so the rest is inferred from the germline J gene. Other DNA sequences from this sample encode an identical CDR3 as well. This chain connects TRBV1 to TRBJ2-1, with 9 bases aligning to TRBD2. Germline CDR1 NSQYPW, CDR2 LRSPGD (reference sequence). With V trimmed by 0 bases and J by 5 bases, 2 bases remained unmatched. The CDR3 spans 15 residues. CDR3 protein: CTCSADLGGDAEQFF. The covered CDR3 bases are TGCACCTGCAGTGCAGATCTGGGGGGGGATGCT. The full variable domain, in which reference TRBV1 and TRBJ2-1 provide the parts outside the CDR3, is VTLLEQNPRWRLVPRGQAVNLRCILKNSQYPWMSWYQQDLQKQLQWLFTLRSPGDKEVKSLPGADYLATRVTDTELRLQVANMSQGRTLYCTCSADLGGDAEQFFGPGTRLTVL.

On this clone: Mouse gene names and germline throughout. The DNA ends 4 residues before the CDR3 does, and the rest of the CDR3 is filled in from the germline J gene. The chain has TRBV19 and TRBJ2-7; weak D call: TRBD2 (6 bases). Trimming cost V 7 bases and J 1 base, with 15 bases left between them. This CDR3 has 14 residues. Germline assignment: CDR1 FNHDT and CDR2 SITEND (reference sequence). Partial CDR3 DNA: TGTGCCAGCGCCCGGGGGGTGAGGTCCTAT. Amino acid sequence: CASARGVRSY. The whole CDR3 reads CASARGVRSYEQYF.

This clone came up a few times. Genes and germline come from the mouse. The CDR3 end falls 4 residues outside the read, so it is completed with the germline J gene. The chain uses TRBV13-1 and TRBJ2-2; D perhaps matches TRBD1 (5 bases). The CDR3 totals 15 residues. Germline V CDR1 and CDR2: NSHNY, SYGAGN. V was shortened by 3 bases and J by 0 bases, with 9 bases between the two germline ends. The CDR3 reads CASSATVANTGQLYF. CDR3 DNA, as far as it was read: TGTGCCAGCAGTGCGACAGTAGCAAACACCGGG.

This clone was detected only a few times. Gene names follow the mouse nomenclature. Coverage ceases 4 residues before the CDR3 finishes, and the germline J gene fills in the end. The genes are TRBV1 and TRBJ2-3, with 9 positions matching TRBD1. Germline CDR1 reads NSQYPW; CDR2 reads LRSPGD (reference sequence). V lost 1 base to trimming and J lost 3 bases; unmatched junction nucleotides: 5. The CDR3 loop spans 16 amino acids. CDR3 sequence: CTCSAVGQGRAETLYF. Incomplete CDR3 DNA: TGCACCTGCAGTGCAGTCGGACAGGGGAGAGCAGAA.

The table lists this clone with many counts. Genes here carry mouse names. The CDR3 extends 4 residues past the end of the read, so its final part is completed from the germline J gene. Other DNA sequences of this sample code for an identical CDR3. The chain employs TRBV1 and TRBJ2-1, with 7 bases lining up with TRBD1. The CDR3 length is 14 residues. Per germline, CDR1 NSQYPW and CDR2 LRSPGD (reference sequence). Germline trimming cut 3 bases from V and 1 base from J; bases unmatched to any gene: 0. CDR3 in amino acids: CTCSAGQNYAEQFF. Incomplete CDR3 DNA: TGCACCTGCAGTGCGGGACAGAACTATGCT.

This clone was seen a handful of times. Any gene name here is a mouse gene name. Sequencing ends 4 residues short of the CDR3 end; the germline J gene provides the rest. The V and J genes are TRBV1 and TRBJ2-1; TRBD1 agrees at 7 bases. The CDR3 runs to 13 residues. In germline, CDR1 is NSQYPW, CDR2 LRSPGD (reference sequence). The part of the CDR3 DNA that was read is TGCACCTGCAGTGCAGCACAGGGGTCT. Translating gives CTCSAAQGS. The complete CDR3 protein is CTCSAAQGSEQFF.

This clone was picked up a small number of times. Gene names denote mouse genes. The read stops 4 residues short of the end of the CDR3; the missing end is completed from the germline J gene. The V gene is TRBV5, the J gene TRBJ2-5; tentatively, D is TRBD2 (6 bases). The length of the CDR3 is 15 residues. Trimming removed 2 bases from V and 2 bases from J, with 11 bases in between. Germline CDR1 is LGHNA and CDR2 is YNLKQL (reference sequence). The CDR3 sequence is CASSQSGGSQDTQYF. The CDR3 bases that were read are TGTGCCAGCAGCCAATCCGGGGGGTCCCAAGAC.

A word on this clone: Gene names are the mouse ones. The read ends 4 residues shy of where the CDR3 ends; the end is completed using the germline J gene. The gene calls are TRBV12-1 and TRBJ2-1; the match to TRBD2 covers 11 bases. Germline trimming cut 0 bases from V and 1 base from J; bases unmatched to any gene: 7. Germline lookup yields CDR1 SGHSN and CDR2 HYEKVE. CDR3 size: 18 residues. The CDR3 bases that were read are TGTGCCAGCTCTCTCGTACTGGGGGGGCGCGAGAACTATGCT. Its protein product is CASSLVLGGRENYA. The whole CDR3 sequence reads CASSLVLGGRENYAEQFF.

This clone has only a few counts. All gene names here are mouse names. The read stops 4 residues short of the end of the CDR3; the missing end is completed from the germline J gene. The rearrangement uses TRBV19 and TRBJ2-4; no definite D call. The CDR3 extends over 14 amino acids. The germline V gene encodes CDR1 FNHDT and CDR2 SITEND (reference sequence). V dropped 4 bases and J dropped 0 bases, with 9 bases sitting between them. CDR3 bases read: TGTGCCAGCAGTCCATCAGATAGTCAAAAC. Translation gives CASSPSDSQN. The full CDR3 reads CASSPSDSQNTLYF.

This clone was recorded a few times. All gene names here are mouse names. Coverage ceases 4 residues before the CDR3 finishes, and the germline J gene fills in the end. This sequence joins TRBV14 and TRBJ2-5; D is uncertain. The germline V gene has CDR1 SGHDT and CDR2 FRDEAV. The V and J ends lost 2 bases and 0 bases respectively, with 7 bases between them. The CDR3 is 14 residues long. CDR3 protein: CASSFDINQDTQYF. CDR3 DNA (partial): TGTGCCAGCAGTTTTGACATTAACCAAGAC.

To note about this clone: The listed genes are named as in mouse. The missing CDR3 end, 3 residues past where the read stops, is filled in from the germline J gene. The rearrangement links TRBV17 to TRBJ1-6; 11 bases fit TRBD1. TRBJ1-6 is designated an ORF whose function remains uncertain. Germline V CDR1 and CDR2: MNHDT, YYDKIL. This CDR3 has 15 residues. The V and J ends lost 3 bases and 7 bases, in that order; junction bases with no gene match: 2. Incomplete CDR3 DNA: TGTGCTAGCAGTAGGGGACAGGGGGTGAATTCGCCC. It is translated as CASSRGQGVNSP. The full CDR3 is CASSRGQGVNSPLYF.

This clone was counted many times. Germline and genes: mouse. The read falls 4 residues short of the CDR3 end, and the missing part is taken from the germline J gene. Other DNA sequences in the sample encode the same CDR3. This sequence joins TRBV1 and TRBJ2-3, with a possible D match to TRBD1 (6 bases). Germline V gene data show CDR1 as NSQYPW and CDR2 as LRSPGD (reference sequence). The CDR3 is 14 residues long. Trimming removed 1 base from V and 2 bases from J, with 7 bases in between. CDR3 residues: CTCSAGTVAETLYF. The DNA read from the CDR3 is TGCACCTGCAGTGCAGGGACAGTTGCAGAA.

This clone has a handful of counts. Germline and genes here are mouse. The read finishes 4 residues shy of the CDR3 end, and the germline J gene is used to complete it. The chain uses TRBV13-3 and TRBJ2-5; 11 bases map to TRBD1. The CDR3 extends over 15 amino acids. CDR1 is NNHDY, CDR2 SYVADS, per germline. V gave up 3 bases and J gave up 3 bases; unmatched junction bases: 3. CDR3 sequence reads: CASSGRDRGQDTQYF. The sequenced part of the CDR3 DNA is TGTGCCAGCAGTGGTCGGGACAGGGGGCAAGAC.